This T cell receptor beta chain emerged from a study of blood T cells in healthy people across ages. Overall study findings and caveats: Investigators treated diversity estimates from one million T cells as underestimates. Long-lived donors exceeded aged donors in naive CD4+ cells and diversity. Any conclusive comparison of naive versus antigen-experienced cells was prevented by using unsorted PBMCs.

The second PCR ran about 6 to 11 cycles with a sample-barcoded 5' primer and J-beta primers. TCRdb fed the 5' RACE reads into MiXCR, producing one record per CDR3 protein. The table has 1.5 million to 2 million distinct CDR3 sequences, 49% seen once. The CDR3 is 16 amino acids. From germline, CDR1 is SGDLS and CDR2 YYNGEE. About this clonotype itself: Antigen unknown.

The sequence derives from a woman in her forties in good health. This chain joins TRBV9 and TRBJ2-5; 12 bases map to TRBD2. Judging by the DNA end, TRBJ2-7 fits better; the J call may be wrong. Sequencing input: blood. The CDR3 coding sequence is TGTGCCAGCAGCGTAAGACTAGCGGGGGATAACTACGAGCAGTACTTC. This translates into CASSVRLAGDNYEQYF.